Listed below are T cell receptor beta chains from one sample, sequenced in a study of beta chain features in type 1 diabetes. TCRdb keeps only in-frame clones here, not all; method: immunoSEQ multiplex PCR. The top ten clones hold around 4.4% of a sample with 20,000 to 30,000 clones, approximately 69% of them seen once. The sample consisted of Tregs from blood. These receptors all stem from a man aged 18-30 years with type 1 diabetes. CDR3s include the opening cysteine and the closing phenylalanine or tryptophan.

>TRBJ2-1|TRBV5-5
CASSTGTSGYNEQFF
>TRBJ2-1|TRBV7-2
CASSRRTSGNEQFF
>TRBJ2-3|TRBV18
CASSKVRLAVTDTQYF
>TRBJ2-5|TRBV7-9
CASSFGSGGARETQYF
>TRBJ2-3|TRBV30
CAWSRGNTEQTDTQYF
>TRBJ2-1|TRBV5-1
CASSFQQTYSYNEQFF
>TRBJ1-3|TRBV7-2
CASSLQGLGGNTIYF
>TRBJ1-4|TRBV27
CASSTVTGAREKLFF
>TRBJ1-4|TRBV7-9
CASSQVEGAYGKLFF
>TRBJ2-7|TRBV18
CASSPSVGAVYEQYF
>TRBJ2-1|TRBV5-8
CASVLAGADEQFF
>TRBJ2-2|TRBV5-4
CASSFRQGTGELFF
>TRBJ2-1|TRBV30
CAQQEGAGINEQFF
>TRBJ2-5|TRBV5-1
CASSYGQRLETQYF
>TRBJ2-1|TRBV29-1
CSVDRQGWLREQFF
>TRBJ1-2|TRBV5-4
CASSWDRGYGYTF
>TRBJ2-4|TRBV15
CATSTLLSGGKNIQYF
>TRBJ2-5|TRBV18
CASSPMGETQYF
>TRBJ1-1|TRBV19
CASSIGGFTEAFF
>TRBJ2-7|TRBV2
CASSVDGKNYEQYF
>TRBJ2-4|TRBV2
CASSPKNIQYF
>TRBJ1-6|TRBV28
CASVSGFSYNSPLHF
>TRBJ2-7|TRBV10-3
CAISELRAGVDEQYF
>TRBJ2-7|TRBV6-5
CASHLGQGDYEQYF
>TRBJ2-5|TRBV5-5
CASSLQGAETQYF
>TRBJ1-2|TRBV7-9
CASSEMTGLLGYTF
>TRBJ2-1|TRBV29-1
CSVEGLYNEQFF
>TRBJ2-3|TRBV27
CASSFGTSGGLPQYF
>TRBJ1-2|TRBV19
CASSRSYGYTF
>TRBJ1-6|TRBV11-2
CASSLVEGAPLHF
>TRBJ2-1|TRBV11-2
CASSRLGGVYNEQFF
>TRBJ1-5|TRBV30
CAWSVPGQGRYQPQHF
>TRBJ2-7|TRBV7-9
CASSHLGRATGVYEQYF
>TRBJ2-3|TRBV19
CASSTRLTSGATDTQYF
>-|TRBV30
CAWDRDRGSYEQYF
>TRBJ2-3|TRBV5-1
CASSLSGQGTDTQYF
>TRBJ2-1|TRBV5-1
CASSLVENEQFF
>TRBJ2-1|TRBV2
CASRTRLAGPRDEQFF
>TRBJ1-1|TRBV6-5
CASSYSGGTEAFF
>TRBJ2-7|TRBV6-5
CASTRTGSYEQYF
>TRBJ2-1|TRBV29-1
CSVNFGGVEQFF